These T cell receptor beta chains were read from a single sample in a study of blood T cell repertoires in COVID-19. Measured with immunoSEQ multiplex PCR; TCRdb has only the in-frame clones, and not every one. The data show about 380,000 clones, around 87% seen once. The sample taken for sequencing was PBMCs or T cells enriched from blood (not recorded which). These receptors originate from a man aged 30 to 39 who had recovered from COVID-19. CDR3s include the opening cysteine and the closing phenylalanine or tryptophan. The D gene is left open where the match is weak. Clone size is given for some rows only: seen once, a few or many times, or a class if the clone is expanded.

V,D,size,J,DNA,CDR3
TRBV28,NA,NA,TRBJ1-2,TGTGCCAGCAGTTTTATAGGAGTCTATGGCTACACCTTC,CASSFIGVYGYTF
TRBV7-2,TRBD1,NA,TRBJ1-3,TGTGCCAGCAGCCCACAGGGGTTCTCTGGAAACACCATATATTTT,CASSPQGFSGNTIYF
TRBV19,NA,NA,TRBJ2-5,TGTGCCAGTAGTATCCTAGGGGCCCAACGACGAGAGACCCAGTACTTC,CASSILGAQRRETQYF
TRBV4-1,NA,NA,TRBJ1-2,TGCGCCAGCAGCCAAGAGGGGGCGCCTAACTATGGCTACACCTTC,CASSQEGAPNYGYTF
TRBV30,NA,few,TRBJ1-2,TGTGCCTGGAGTGTACTAGGTCGGGGTGGCTACACCTTC,CAWSVLGRGGYTF
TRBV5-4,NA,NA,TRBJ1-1,TGTGCCAGCAGCTTGGGAGTCGAACTGAACACTGAAGCTTTCTTT,CASSLGVELNTEAFF
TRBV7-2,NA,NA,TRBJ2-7,TGTGCCAGCAGCTTAATAGGAGGAAACGAGCAGTACTTC,CASSLIGGNEQYF
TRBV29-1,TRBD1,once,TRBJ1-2,TGCAGCGTGCCGGGACAGGGGATCGGCTATGGCTACACCTTC,CSVPGQGIGYGYTF
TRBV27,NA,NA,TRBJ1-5,TGTGCCAGCAGGGCAGGCTATAGCAATCAGCCCCAGCATTTT,CASRAGYSNQPQHF
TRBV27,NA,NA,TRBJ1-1,TGTGCCAGCAGTCCACTACAGGGTATGAACACTGAAGCTTTCTTT,CASSPLQGMNTEAFF
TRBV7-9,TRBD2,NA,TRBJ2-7,TGTGCCACGACTAGCGGGGGGGCTCACGAGCAGTACTTC,CATTSGGAHEQYF
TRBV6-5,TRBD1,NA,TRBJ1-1,TGTGCCAGCAGAGCCTGGGGACAGGGGAATGAAGCTTTCTTT,CASRAWGQGNEAFF
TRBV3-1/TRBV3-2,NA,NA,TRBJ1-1,TGTGCCAGCAGCCGTATCTCGGGCACTGAAGCTTTCTTT,CASSRISGTEAFF
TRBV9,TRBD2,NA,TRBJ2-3,TGTGCCAGCAGCGTTAGCGGGGGGCGCACAGATACGCAGTATTTT,CASSVSGGRTDTQYF
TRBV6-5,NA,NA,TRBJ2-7,TGTGCCAGCAGTTTTCTGCGTCCAGGCACGTCCCACGAGCAGTACTTC,CASSFLRPGTSHEQYF
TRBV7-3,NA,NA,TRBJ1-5,TGTGCCAGCAGCTTTGCAGGTTCAAAACAGCCCCAGCATTTT,CASSFAGSKQPQHF
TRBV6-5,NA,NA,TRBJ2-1,TGTGCCAGCAGTCCTAGGGCCTTCCTCAGGGGTGAGCAGTTCTTC,CASSPRAFLRGEQFF
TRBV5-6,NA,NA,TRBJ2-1,TGTGCCAGCAGCTACAGGGTGGGTGAGCAGTTCTTC,CASSYRVGEQFF
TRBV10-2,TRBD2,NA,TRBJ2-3,TGCGCCAGCAGTGAATTCGGGGGGAGCACAGATACGCAGTATTTT,CASSEFGGSTDTQYF
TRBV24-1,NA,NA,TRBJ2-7,TGTGCCACCCCATCCTACGAGCAGTACTTC,CATPSYEQYF
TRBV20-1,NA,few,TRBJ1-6,TGCAGTGCTAGTCCGGGAGGGAGCTCCTATAATTCACCCCTCCACTTT,CSASPGGSSYNSPLHF
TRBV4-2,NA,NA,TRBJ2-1,TGTGCCAGCAGCCAAGTTGGGGGGGCCAATGAGCAGTTCTTC,CASSQVGGANEQFF
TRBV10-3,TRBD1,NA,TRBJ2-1,TGTGCCATCAGTGACCAGGGGGCATACAATGAGCAGTTCTTC,CAISDQGAYNEQFF